This T cell receptor (beta chain) was documented in a study of blood T cell repertoires in COVID-19. The overall study: Both acute and convalescent COVID-19 samples were obtained from the United States, Italy and Spain.

Assay used: immunoSEQ multiplex PCR; TCRdb lists only in-frame clones, some missing. The sample holds about 200,000 clones, approximately 83% seen once. The V gene's germline CDR1 is MDHEN and CDR2 SYDVKM. Trimming took 6 bases from V and 0 from J, leaving 15 bases between them. The CDR3 extends over 16 amino acids. Source material: PBMCs or T cells enriched from blood (not recorded which). V is TRBV28 and J is TRBJ1-5; D gene ambiguous. The sequence was collected from a man aged 40-49 years who had recovered from COVID-19. The CDR3 bases are TGTGCCAGCAGCCACCGAGGAGTGACTAGCAATCAGCCCCAGCATTTT. Translated, it gives CASSHRGVTSNQPQHF.